This T cell receptor (beta chain) appears in the sequencing data of a study of cytomegalovirus exposure and HLA in healthy donors. Study findings and constraints: When analyzed later, a missense DCLRE1C variant was found to be linked to TCR beta V- and J-gene trimming. For cytomegalovirus status, the classifier reportedly gave diagnoses with high specificity and sensitivity. When a later analysis compared HLA-associated TCR beta chains with equally common others, the HLA-associated chains turned out to be more clonally expanded and to have lower generation probabilities.

The PCR employed 60 Vbeta primers together with 13 Jbeta primers. Assay used: immunoSEQ multiplex PCR; TCRdb lists only in-frame clones, some missing. This sample's clone table lists some 48,000 clones. A note on this clone: Its antigen is not identified.

Germline assignment: CDR1 MDHEN and CDR2 SYDVKM. The length of the CDR3 is 13 residues. V was clipped by 7 bases and J by 4 bases, with 14 bases between them. This clonotype was obtained from a male donor in good health and CMV-seropositive. The V and J genes are TRBV28 and TRBJ2-7; D call uncertain. The sample taken for sequencing was PBMCs. CDR3 nucleotide sequence: TGTGCCAGCAACACTCCTCGGGTTTACGAGCAGTACTTC. Translating gives CASNTPRVYEQYF. Together with reference TRBV28 and TRBJ2-7, the CDR3 gives the full variable domain: DVKVTQSSRYLVKRTGEKVFLECVQDMDHENMFWYRQDPGLGLRLIYFSYDVKMKEKGDIPEGYSVSREKKERFSLILESASTNQTSMYLCASNTPRVYEQYFGPGTRLTVT.